This T cell receptor beta chain was sequenced during a study of T cell changes during pregnancy in multiple sclerosis. The ends were cut back, 6 bases at V and 2 bases at J, with 19 bases in the middle. Looked up from germline, CDR1 is SGHTA and CDR2 is FQGTGA. CDR3 length equals 16 residues. Assay used: immunoSEQ multiplex PCR; TCRdb lists only in-frame clones, some missing. This table holds 66,000 or so clones, around 90% found once. The TCR comes from a female donor in good health, enrolled as a control in a pregnancy study. The chain combines TRBV7-3 with TRBJ1-2, with D maybe TRBD1 (5 bases). The specimen comprised peripheral blood, sampled in the first trimester of pregnancy. The CDR3 DNA is TGTGCCAGCAGAACAGGTGTGACCAGGCGCAACTATGGCTACACCTTC. This translates into CASRTGVTRRNYGYTF.